Below are 8 T cell receptor beta chains sequenced from a single sample in a study of cytomegalovirus exposure and HLA in healthy donors. The PCR used 60 Vbeta and 13 Jbeta primers. Libraries were prepared by immunoSEQ multiplex PCR; TCRdb keeps only in-frame clonotypes and omits some of them. Among approximately 160,000 clones, 70% to 80% were seen once, and the ten largest hold about 9.7%. Material: PBMCs. These receptors originate from a man younger than 35 in good health and CMV-seropositive.

The chain couples TRBV27 to TRBJ2-1; 14 bases are shared with TRBD2. The length of the CDR3 is 16 residues. Germline assignment: CDR1 MNHEY and CDR2 SMNVEV (reference sequence). Trimming at V came to 5 bases and at J to 7 bases, leaving 7 bases not matched to a gene. The CDR3 spells CASSPLGLAGVNEQFF. CDR3 nucleotide sequence: TGTGCCAGCAGTCCTCTGGGACTAGCGGGAGTAAATGAGCAGTTCTTC.

This chain joins TRBV7-6 and TRBJ2-1; D might be TRBD2 (7 bases). The germline V gene encodes CDR1 SGHVS and CDR2 FNYEAQ. V was trimmed by 1 base and J by 9 bases, leaving 19 bases between them. The CDR3 is 16 residues long. The CDR3: CASSLEFSGGASEQFF. The CDR3 nucleotides read TGTGCCAGCAGCTTAGAGTTCAGTGGGGGGGCTAGTGAGCAGTTCTTC.

The chain recombines TRBV2 with TRBJ1-2; D uncertain. V was shortened by 7 bases and J by 4 bases, with 10 bases between the two germline ends. The CDR3 has 12 residues. Germline V lookup: CDR1 SNHLY, CDR2 FYNNEI. DNA of the CDR3: TGTGCCAGCATCGGGGTTAGCTATGGCTACACCTTC. This encodes CASIGVSYGYTF.

A few counts support this clone. V usage is TRBV4-1 and J usage is TRBJ1-1; TRBD1 matches 10 bases. The CDR3 covers 16 residues. With V trimmed by 1 base and J by 5 bases, 7 bases remained unmatched. The germline gives CDR1 MGHRA, CDR2 YSYEKL. This chain's CDR3 is CASSQVTGQGRTEAFF. The CDR3 bases are TGCGCCAGCAGCCAAGTCACGGGACAGGGGAGGACTGAAGCTTTCTTT.

A word on this clone: The junction departs from the called germline gene at one end, perhaps through a read error. The V gene is TRBV9, the J gene TRBJ2-2; TRBD1 might be the D (6 bases). CDR1 and CDR2 (germline): SGDLS, YYNGEE. There are 15 residues in the CDR3. The CDR3: CASQMGAGRPGELFF. The DNA of the CDR3 is TGTGCCAGCCAAATGGGGGCAGGTCGGCCCGGCGAGCTGTTTTTT.

This chain uses TRBV9 with TRBJ1-1, with D unclear. This CDR3 has 13 residues. Germline V gene sequence: CDR1 SGDLS, CDR2 YYNGEE. V was clipped by 3 bases and J by 7 bases, with 13 bases between them. This CDR3 is CASSASRADEAFF. CDR3 nucleotides: TGTGCCAGCAGCGCCAGCCGCGCGGATGAAGCTTTCTTT.

The V call is TRBV4-3, the J call TRBJ1-5, with 7 nucleotides matching TRBD1. CDR1 is LGHNA, CDR2 YSLEER, per germline. With 0 bases clipped from V and 7 bases from J, the junction kept 6 bases outside the gene matches. There are 15 residues in the CDR3. Written as DNA, the CDR3 is TGCGCCAGCAGCCAAGATGACAGGGCGGACCAGCCCCAGCATTTT. Amino acids: CASSQDDRADQPQHF.

This clone was recorded once. The V call is TRBV7-2, the J call TRBJ1-1; TRBD1 might be the D (5 bases). Per the germline V gene, CDR1 is SGHTA and CDR2 is FQGNSA. The CDR3 spans 13 residues. The V end lost 4 bases, the J end lost 4 bases, and 10 bases lay between the germline ends. The CDR3 DNA follows: TGTGCCAGCAGCTGGAGGGGAGGCACTGAAGCTTTCTTT. Its translation is CASSWRGGTEAFF. Using reference TRBV7-2 and TRBJ1-1 for the parts outside the CDR3, the full variable domain is GAGVSQSPSNKVTEKGKDVELRCDPISGHTALYWYRQSLGQGLEFLIYFQGNSAPDKSGLPSDRFSAERTGGSVSTLTIQRTQQEDSAVYLCASSWRGGTEAFFGQGTRLTVV.